The sequence of this T cell receptor (beta chain) was determined in a study of blood T cell repertoires in COVID-19. At the level of the study: Both acute and convalescent COVID-19 samples were obtained from the United States, Italy and Spain. T cells, B-cell-depleted T cells, or PBMCs supplied cDNA or gDNA.

This CDR3 comprises 12 residues. Germline CDR1 and CDR2: SGHRS and YFSETQ. The V segment lost 2 bases and the J segment 10 bases; nucleotides outside the gene matches: 4. In the original processing: Cell counts per sample came from amplifying reference gene primers. Clones were read by immunoSEQ multiplex PCR, and TCRdb kept only the in-frame ones, dropping some. V, J and clone size derive from that table, while D and trimming were established from the DNA sequence. This sample has 310,000 or so clones, with about nine tenths found just once. Patients of the Seattle cohort, enrolled during active infection, were followed longitudinally.

The sequencing input was peripheral blood. The chain is built from TRBV5-1 and TRBJ1-1, with 8 bases identical to TRBD1. This clonotype originated in a man aged 25 to 40 with COVID-19, enrolled during active disease. As DNA, the CDR3 is TGCGCCAGCAGCTTAAATACAGGGGGAGCTTTCTTT. Translation gives CASSLNTGGAFF.